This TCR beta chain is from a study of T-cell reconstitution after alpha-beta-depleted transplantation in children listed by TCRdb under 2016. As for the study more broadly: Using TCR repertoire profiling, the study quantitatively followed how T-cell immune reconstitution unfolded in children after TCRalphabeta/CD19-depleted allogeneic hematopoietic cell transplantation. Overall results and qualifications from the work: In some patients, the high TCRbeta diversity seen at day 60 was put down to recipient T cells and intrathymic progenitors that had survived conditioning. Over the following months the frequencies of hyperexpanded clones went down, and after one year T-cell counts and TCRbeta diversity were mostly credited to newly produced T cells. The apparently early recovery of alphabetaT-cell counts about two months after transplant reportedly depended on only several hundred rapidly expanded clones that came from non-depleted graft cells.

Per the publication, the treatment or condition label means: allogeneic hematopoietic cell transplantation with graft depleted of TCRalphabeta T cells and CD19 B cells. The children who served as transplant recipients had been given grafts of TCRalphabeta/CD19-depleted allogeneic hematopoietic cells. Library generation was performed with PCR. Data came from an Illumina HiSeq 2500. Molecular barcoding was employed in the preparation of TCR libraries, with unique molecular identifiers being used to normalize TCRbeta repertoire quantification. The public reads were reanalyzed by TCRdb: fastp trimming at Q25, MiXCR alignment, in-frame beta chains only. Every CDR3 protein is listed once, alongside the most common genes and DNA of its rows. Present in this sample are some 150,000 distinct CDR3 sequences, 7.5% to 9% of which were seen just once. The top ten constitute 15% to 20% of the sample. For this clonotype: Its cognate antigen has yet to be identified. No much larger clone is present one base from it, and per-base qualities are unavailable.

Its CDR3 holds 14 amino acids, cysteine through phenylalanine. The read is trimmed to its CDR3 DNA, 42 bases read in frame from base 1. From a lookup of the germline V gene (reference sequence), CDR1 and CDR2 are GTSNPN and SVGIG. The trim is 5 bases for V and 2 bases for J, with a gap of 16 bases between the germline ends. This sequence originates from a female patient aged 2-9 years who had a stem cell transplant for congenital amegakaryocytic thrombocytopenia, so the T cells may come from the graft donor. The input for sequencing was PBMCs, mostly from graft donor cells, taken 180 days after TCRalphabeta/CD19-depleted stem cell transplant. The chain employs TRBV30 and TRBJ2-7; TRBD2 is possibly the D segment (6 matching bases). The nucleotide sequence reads TGTGCCTGGGGCGATGGAGGGGAGACCTACGAGCAGTACTTC. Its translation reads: CAWGDGGETYEQYF.